These 5 T cell receptor beta chains were sequenced from one sample in a study of shared clonotypes between healthy human individuals. TCRdb keeps only in-frame clones here, not all; method: immunoSEQ multiplex PCR. The sample carries about 600,000 clones, 95% to 98% recorded once. Material for sequencing was naive CD4+ T cells sorted from blood. Subset reported: CD45RA+ positively selected. Every receptor here comes from a woman in her 30s in good health.

The rearrangement joins TRBV28 to TRBJ1-1; D perhaps matches TRBD1 (6 bases). In germline, CDR1 is MDHEN, CDR2 SYDVKM. The CDR3 extends over 18 amino acids. Trimming took 3 bases from V and 1 from J, leaving 21 bases between them. The CDR3 DNA is TGTGCCAGCAGTTTGCCTCTATACACACAGGGCGCGAACACTGAAGCTTTCTTT. Translating it yields CASSLPLYTQGANTEAFF.

This rearrangement joins TRBV10-2 to TRBJ1-5; no clear D gene. V lost 0 bases and J lost 8, with 5 bases in between. This CDR3 contains 12 residues. Per the germline V gene, CDR1 is WSHSY and CDR2 is SAAADI. DNA for the CDR3: TGCGCCAGCAGTGAGTCAGTAAAGCCCCAGCATTTT. Its translation is CASSESVKPQHF.

The chain recombines TRBV6-5 with TRBJ1-1; D unclear. CDR1 is MNHEY and CDR2 is SVGAGI in the germline V gene. Trimming took off 6 bases at V and 0 bases at J, with 11 bases between the two ends. CDR3 length: 14 residues. In nucleotides, the CDR3 is TGTGCCAGCAGCGCTAGGAACATGAACACTGAAGCTTTCTTT. Protein product: CASSARNMNTEAFF.

V gene TRBV10-3 combines with J gene TRBJ1-2; the D is unclear. Trimming shortened V by 7 bases and J by 7 bases, and 13 bases separated the two germline ends. The CDR3 extends over 12 amino acids. Germline V lookup: CDR1 ENHRY, CDR2 SYGVKD. The CDR3 spells CAIKGRSGGYTF. The CDR3 nucleotides read TGTGCCATCAAGGGTAGGTCTGGTGGCTACACCTTC.

The chain joins TRBV28 to TRBJ2-7, with D possibly being TRBD2 (6 bases). Germline V CDR1 and CDR2: MDHEN, SYDVKM. The V end lost 5 bases, the J end lost 0 bases, and 11 bases lay between the germline ends. The CDR3 totals 14 residues. The CDR3 DNA is TGTGCCAGCAGTGGCGGGACTTTCTCCTACGAGCAGTACTTC. Translation: CASSGGTFSYEQYF.